These 23 T cell receptor beta chains share one sample of origin, sequenced in a study of T cells after yellow fever vaccination. MiXCR, applied by TCRdb to the 5' RACE reads, yields one record per CDR3 protein. The repertoire includes roughly 500,000 distinct CDR3 sequences, 15% to 20% of them detected once, and 13% to 15% sits in the top ten. The sample in question was PBMCs, obtained 15 days after the yellow fever booster vaccination. All receptors derive from a man under 40 who received the YFV17D yellow fever vaccine.

Only a few counts were recorded for this clonotype. J is TRBJ2-1 and V is TRBV2; 12 nucleotides match TRBD2. The CDR3 spans 15 residues. J lost 6 bases, V lost 7 bases, and 7 bases had no gene match. Per the germline V gene, CDR1 is SNHLY and CDR2 is FYNNEI. CDR3 sequence reads: CASNLRTSGTNEQFF. CDR3 nucleotides: TGTGCCAGCAATCTCAGGACTAGCGGGACCAATGAGCAGTTCTTC. Full variable domain (remainder filled in from reference TRBV2 and TRBJ2-1): EPEVTQTPSHQVTQMGQEVILRCVPISNHLYFYWYRQILGQKVEFLVSFYNNEISEKSEIFDDQFSVERPDGSNFTLKIRSTKLEDSAMYFCASNLRTSGTNEQFFGPGTRLTVL.

The chain links TRBV6-2 or TRBV6-3 to TRBJ1-1, with D uncertain. CDR1 is MNHEY, CDR2 SVGEGT, per germline. The CDR3 totals 13 residues. Trimming left V 0 bases short and J 6 bases short, with 8 bases between. The CDR3 sequence: CASSYSYGSEAFF. CDR3 coding DNA: TGTGCCAGCAGTTACTCTTACGGGTCTGAAGCTTTCTTT.

This clonotype was observed a few times. The chain links TRBV20-1 to TRBJ2-7, with D uncertain. Between the trimmed V and J ends, which lost 1 base and 2 bases, there was a span of 9 bases. The CDR3 has 13 amino acids. CDR1 is DFQATT and CDR2 is SNEGSKA in the germline V gene (reference sequence). CDR3 nucleotide sequence: TGCAGTGCTAGAGCCCTGGTCCCCTACGAGCAGTACTTC. It is translated as CSARALVPYEQYF.

This clonotype was detected only a few times. The V and J genes are TRBV7-2 and TRBJ2-3, with TRBD2 matching 8 bases. From germline, CDR1 is SGHTA and CDR2 FQGNSA. The CDR3 spans 14 residues. V lost 4 bases to trimming and J lost 5 bases; unmatched junction nucleotides: 5. CDR3 sequence reads: CASSWSGGGDTQYF. CDR3 DNA sequence: TGTGCCAGCAGCTGGAGCGGGGGTGGAGATACGCAGTATTTT.

Here the CDR3 reads CASSLHGQGGLPSTDTQYF. CDR3 nucleotides: TGTGCCAGCAGTCTCCACGGACAGGGCGGCTTACCTAGCACAGATACGCAGTATTTT. The chain links TRBV27 to TRBJ2-3; 8 positions match TRBD1. Germline V lookup: CDR1 MNHEY, CDR2 SMNVEV (reference sequence). The CDR3 is 19 amino acids. The J segment lost 0 bases and the V segment lost 5 bases, leaving 16 bases of the junction unmatched.

The V and J genes are TRBV7-7 and TRBJ2-5; 7 nucleotides line up with TRBD2. The trim removed 1 base at V and 5 bases at J, leaving 7 bases unmatched. Germline CDR1 SSHAT, CDR2 FNYEAQ (reference sequence). The CDR3 spans 15 residues. CDR3: CASSLEGGSPETQYF. DNA for the CDR3: TGTGCCAGCAGCTTAGAGGGCGGGAGCCCCGAGACCCAGTACTTC.

The chain employs TRBV5-1 and TRBJ2-5; 13 nucleotides align to TRBD2. Per the germline V gene, CDR1 is SGHRS and CDR2 is YFSETQ. V shed 1 base and J 1 base; nucleotides not matched to a gene: 7. There are 18 residues in the CDR3. As DNA, the CDR3 is TGCGCCAGCAGCTTGCCACCGGGACTAGCGGGATTCCAAGAGACCCAGTACTTC. This codes for CASSLPPGLAGFQETQYF.

The table lists this clonotype with a few counts. This chain connects TRBV12-3 or TRBV12-4 to TRBJ2-5; no clear D. Trimming left V 6 bases short and J 4 bases short, with 15 bases between. The CDR3 length is 14 residues. The chain's CDR3 is CASSYRRLAETQYF. The CDR3 DNA reads TGTGCCAGCAGCTATAGAAGATTAGCAGAGACCCAGTACTTC.

This chain links TRBV12-3 or TRBV12-4 with TRBJ2-7, with D uncertain. This CDR3 has 15 amino acids. V lost 7 bases to trimming and J lost 1 base, with 17 bases between them. This chain's CDR3 is CASTLGSGSSYEQYF. The CDR3 region has the DNA TGTGCCAGCACCCTCGGGTCGGGTTCGTCCTACGAGCAGTACTTC.

V and J are TRBV12-3 or TRBV12-4 and TRBJ1-5; 9 bases agree with TRBD1. The V and J ends lost 6 bases and 9 bases, in that order; junction bases with no gene match: 12. The CDR3 is 15 residues long. The CDR3 coding sequence is TGTGCCAGCAGGAAAGACCCGGGACAGGGAGGGCCCCAGCATTTT. Translating it yields CASRKDPGQGGPQHF.

The V and J genes are TRBV7-2 and TRBJ2-1; 12 bases align to TRBD2. Germline CDR1 is SGHTA and CDR2 is FQGNSA. The CDR3 covers 15 residues. V gave up 1 base and J gave up 9 bases; unmatched junction bases: 4. The CDR3 region is CASSLGTSGTGEQFF. Written as DNA, the CDR3 is TGTGCCAGCAGCTTAGGGACTAGCGGGACTGGTGAGCAGTTCTTC.

The chain combines TRBV24-1 with TRBJ2-1; TRBD2 matches 7 bases. In germline, CDR1 is KGHDR, CDR2 SFDVKD. The CDR3 sequence is 16 residues long. After removal of 3 bases from V and 2 bases from J, the junction contained 6 bases not matched to a gene. The DNA for the CDR3 is TGTGCCACCAGTGATGCCCTTGCGGGAGCCTACAATGAGCAGTTCTTC. It specifies CATSDALAGAYNEQFF.

This clonotype was picked up a small number of times. The CDR3 region is CASSQGSGVGSYNEQFF. In DNA, the CDR3 is TGCGCCAGCAGCCAAGGAAGCGGGGTTGGCTCCTACAATGAGCAGTTCTTC. The rearrangement joins TRBV4-3 to TRBJ2-1; 7 bases agree with TRBD2. V gave up 1 base and J gave up 0 bases; unmatched junction bases: 6. The CDR3 totals 17 residues. Germline V gene lookup returns CDR1 LGHNA and CDR2 YSLEER.

The chain uses TRBV5-1 and TRBJ2-1; 7 bases align to TRBD2. CDR3 length: 15 residues. J lost 5 bases, V lost 4 bases, and 9 bases had no gene match. CDR1 is SGHRS, CDR2 YFSETQ, per germline. CDR3 sequence: CASSRSGILHNEQFF. CDR3 bases: TGCGCCAGCAGCCGGAGCGGGATCCTCCACAATGAGCAGTTCTTC.

The rearrangement links TRBV27 to TRBJ2-3; D is unclear. Trimming stripped 3 bases from V and 4 bases from J, with 8 bases between. The CDR3 runs 13 residues. Per the germline V gene, CDR1 is MNHEY and CDR2 is SMNVEV (reference sequence). CDR3 amino acids: CASSFRLADTQYF. The CDR3 bases are TGTGCCAGCAGTTTCCGGCTAGCAGATACGCAGTATTTT.

Only a few counts were recorded for this clonotype. V usage is TRBV10-3 and J usage is TRBJ2-1; 14 positions match TRBD2. CDR1 is ENHRY, CDR2 SYGVKD, per germline. Trimming at V came to 0 bases and at J to 9 bases, leaving 4 bases not matched to a gene. The CDR3 is 16 amino acids. In DNA form, the CDR3 reads TGTGCCATCAGTGAGTCTGGGACTAGCGGGAGTGGTGAGCAGTTCTTC. It encodes CAISESGTSGSGEQFF.

A few counts support this clonotype. The V and J genes are TRBV28 and TRBJ1-2; TRBD1 might be the D (5 bases). This CDR3 region has 15 residues. Trimming shortened V by 6 bases and J by 2 bases, and 16 bases separated the two germline ends. The germline gives CDR1 MDHEN, CDR2 SYDVKM. The CDR3 coding sequence is TGTGCCAGCAGCTTTACGGGGGTGAGCAACTATGGCTACACCTTC. Its translation is CASSFTGVSNYGYTF.

On this clonotype itself: Its ends do not fully match the called genes, so a read error is possible. V usage is TRBV7-2 and J usage is TRBJ2-7; D ambiguous. This CDR3 is built from 12 residues. CDR1 is SGHTA, CDR2 FQGNSA, per germline. The CDR3 reads CANSPALGEQYF. CDR3 nucleotide sequence: TGTGCCAACAGCCCGGCCCTAGGGGAGCAGTACTTC.

The chain employs TRBV21-1 and TRBJ1-5. TRBV21-1 is a pseudogene locus. This CDR3 region has 16 residues. The CDR3 nucleotides read TGTGCCAGCAGCCAAGGGGACGGCCGCCGGGGTCAGCCCCAGCATTTT. This codes for CASSQGDGRRGQPQHF.

This chain joins TRBV29-1 and TRBJ2-1, with 9 bases aligning to TRBD2. Germline V gives CDR1 SQVTM, CDR2 ANQGSEA. The CDR3 runs 13 residues. The CDR3 reads CIVGGGRALEQFF. In DNA, the CDR3 is TGCATTGTTGGGGGCGGGAGGGCTCTTGAGCAGTTCTTC.

The count of this clonotype is one. The V gene is TRBV12-3 or TRBV12-4, the J gene TRBJ2-5; D perhaps matches TRBD2 (6 bases). The end of the DNA aligns better with TRBJ2-1, so the J call may be wrong. The CDR3 spans 12 residues. DNA of the CDR3: TGTGCCAGCAGACGGACGGGAGAGACCCAGTTCTTC. Amino acid sequence: CASRRTGETQFF.

The chain uses TRBV15 and TRBJ2-1; TRBD2 matches at 7 bases. The CDR3 loop spans 15 amino acids. Germline V gives CDR1 LNHNV, CDR2 YYDKDF (reference sequence). Trimming took 6 bases from V and 7 from J; bases not matched to a gene: 12. CDR3 DNA sequence: TGTGCCACCAGTATGAGTCGGGAGGTTGGTAATGAGCAGTTCTTC. This gives the protein CATSMSREVGNEQFF.

This clonotype has just a few counts. This sequence joins TRBV7-2 and TRBJ2-1, with D tentatively TRBD1 (6 bases). Germline V lookup: CDR1 SGHTA, CDR2 FQGNSA. The germline V and J ends were trimmed by 1 base and 4 bases, with 14 bases remaining between them. The CDR3 totals 16 residues. CDR3 in DNA: TGTGCCAGCAGCTTAGGAGGGGGTTTCCCTTACAATGAGCAGTTCTTC. Translated: CASSLGGGFPYNEQFF.